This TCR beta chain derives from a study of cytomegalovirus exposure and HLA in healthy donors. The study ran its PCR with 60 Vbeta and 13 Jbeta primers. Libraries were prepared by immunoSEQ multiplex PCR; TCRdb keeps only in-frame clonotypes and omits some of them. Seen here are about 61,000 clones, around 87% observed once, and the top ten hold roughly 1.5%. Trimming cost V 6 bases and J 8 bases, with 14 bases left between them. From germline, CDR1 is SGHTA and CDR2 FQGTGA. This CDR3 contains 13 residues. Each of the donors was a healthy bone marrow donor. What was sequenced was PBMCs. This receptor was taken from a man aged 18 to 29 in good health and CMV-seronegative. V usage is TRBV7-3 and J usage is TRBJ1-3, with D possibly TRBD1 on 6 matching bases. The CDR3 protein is CASSYQQGDTIYF. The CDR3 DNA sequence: TGTGCCAGCAGTTATCAACAGGGCGACACCATATATTTT.